This T cell receptor beta chain was profiled in a study of monozygotic twins with inflammatory bowel disease (dated 2019 in TCRdb). Looking at the study overall: In total, approximately 30 monozygotic twin pairs made up the full study: 19 Danish pairs, all IBD-discordant, plus nine German pairs, of which four were IBD-concordant and five were IBD-discordant. The search for disease-associated traits relied mainly on comparing IBD patients with their genetically identical healthy co-twins within discordant pairs. Each individual had, on average, about 151 000 unique TCRalpha sequences and 181 000 unique TCRbeta sequences available for analysis. Study-wide conclusions, independent of this receptor: TCRbeta repertoire diversity, by inverse Simpson index, was decreased in IBD patients compared with their healthy co-twins. Background noise and inter-individual variability may have been introduced into the repertoires by the differing immunosuppressive treatments among patients. Repertoire similarity did not differ between concordant and discordant twins, which could be due to limited statistical power. No single strong signal or clonotype linked to IBD turned up in the results, so the idea that one exists was not supported. Different T cell subtypes could not be distinguished in the analysis. IBD patients shared fewer clonotypes with other individuals than healthy twins did, most markedly in patients showing signs of disease activity.

As encoded in the germline V gene, CDR1 is MDHEN while CDR2 is SYDVKM. The CDR3 goes from the cysteine to the phenylalanine over 14 residues. The DNA sequence is not available. Receptor amplification or capture employed 5' RACE. The input for every TCR library was roughly 4,000 ng of total RNA. For each sample, cDNA synthesis was carried out in eight separate reactions using SMARTScribe reverse transcriptase. During cDNA synthesis, template switching was used to introduce unique molecular identifiers that contained a 6-nucleotide sample barcode. TCRalpha and TCRbeta cDNA was amplified in two nested PCRs of around 15 and 10 cycles, and bead purification was carried out after each PCR. Before amplification, the cDNA was treated with uracil DNA-glycosylase and purified using the QIAquick PCR purification kit. In the second PCR, Illumina TruSeq-compatible adapters and sample-specific barcodes were added. TapeStation and Qubit were used to check library quality and concentration, and roughly 4.9 ng of each library was pooled. The pooled libraries were sequenced with 2 x 100 bp reads and custom sequencing primers on an Illumina HiSeq2500 single-index Rapid Run. The authors processed their data as follows. UMI-based consensus assembly with MiGEC version 1.2.6 was used to correct PCR and sequencing errors. MiXCR version 2.1.1 was used for V(D)J alignment, clonotype assembly and CDR3 extraction. To normalise gene usage, clonotype sharing and MAIT/NKT TCR abundance, the top 1000, 10 000 and 20 000 clonotypes in each sample were analysed. After downsampling to 27 000 UMIs, diversity was calculated as the inverse Simpson index using the vegan R package. Statistical testing used paired Mann-Whitney U tests on the discordant twin pairs and applied Benjamini-Hochberg correction for multiple testing. Each entry corresponds to one CDR3 protein sequence from reads that TCRdb reprocessed, and DNA is not given. TCRdb, not the authors, supplied the V and J calls. The table of this sample itemizes around 380,000 distinct CDR3 sequences. Of the sample, 2% to 3% is held by the ten largest clones.

A roughly 2.7 ml peripheral blood sample was drawn into PAXgene tubes per donor and stored at -80°C. Total RNA was isolated from whole blood with the PAXgene blood miRNA kit on an automated QIAcube, without T cell sorting. Deep TCRalpha and TCRbeta repertoire profiling with unique molecular barcoding was performed on peripheral blood of monozygotic twin pairs concordant or discordant for inflammatory bowel disease. Smoking habits were recorded for all twin pairs, with individuals classified as current, former or never smokers. Points on this clonotype: Its antigen remains unidentified.

The V gene is TRBV28 and the J gene is TRBJ2-5. The source is a human donor with ulcerative colitis or Crohn's disease, or a healthy co-twin of an affected twin (not recorded which). The sample taken for sequencing was blood. CDR3 protein: CASSLPRRQETQYF.